The following is a TCR beta chain sequence with its context. The antigen is not known. This entry belongs to a study of cytomegalovirus exposure and HLA in healthy donors. About the research overall: An analysis done earlier identified 117 million unique TCR beta sequences from 150 million to 200 million T cells. Study-level points and caveats: In a later analysis, TCR beta V- and J-gene trimming was associated with a missense DCLRE1C variant.

Use of 60 Vbeta and 13 Jbeta primers characterized the PCR. TCRdb's table, derived via immunoSEQ multiplex PCR, lists solely in-frame clones and lacks some. The sample holds under 200,000 clones, around 73% seen once. The origin of this receptor is a man aged 60-69 years in good health and CMV-seronegative. The sample taken for sequencing was PBMCs.

The CDR3 coding sequence is TGCGCCAGCAGGGAGGGGACAGGGAACACTGAAGCTTTCTTT. Amino acids: CASREGTGNTEAFF. V usage is TRBV5-1 and J usage is TRBJ1-1; 8 nucleotides match TRBD1. CDR3 length: 14 residues. V was clipped by 5 bases and J by 1 base; unmatched bases: 4. CDR1 and CDR2 from the germline V gene are SGHRS and YFSETQ.